One and the same sample provided the 18 T cell receptor beta chains below, sequenced in a study of T cells in Graves' hyperthyroidism and ophthalmopathy (dated by TCRdb to 2018 to 2020). Libraries came from multiplex PCR. Sequencing was carried out with an Illumina HiSeq 2000. The TCR beta CDR3 regions were amplified from the RNA transcripts. For the first round of RT-PCR on the TCR CDR3, the HTBI primer set was used together with the Qiagen OneStep RT-PCR kit. The raw public data were reprocessed by TCRdb itself: fastp quality trimming at Q25, MiXCR clonotype calling, in-frame beta chains only. A single entry per CDR3 protein holds the most common genes and DNA from its merged rows. In all, the sample holds about 300,000 distinct CDR3 sequences, and roughly a fifth of those were seen once. The ten top clones hold less than 45% of the sample. Sequenced input: blood. These receptors all stem from a man in his fifties or sixties with Graves' ophthalmopathy.

In its sample, this clonotype was seen a few times. V and J are TRBV10-3 and TRBJ2-3; a weak D match, TRBD2 (6 bases). V was cut by 3 bases and J by 2 bases, with 9 bases left in between. Germline lookup yields CDR1 ENHRY and CDR2 SYGVKD. The CDR3 spans 14 residues. The DNA of the CDR3 is TGTGCCATCAGTGACCGGCGGGACACAGATACGCAGTATTTT. Translated: CAISDRRDTDTQYF.

The chain joins TRBV27 to TRBJ1-3; D ambiguous. Trimming shortened V by 4 bases and J by 2 bases, and 18 bases separated the two germline ends. CDR3 length equals 17 residues. Germline assignment: CDR1 MNHEY and CDR2 SMNVEV (reference sequence). CDR3 coding DNA: TGTGCCAGCAGTTCCAACCTAGGGAGTTGGGCTGGAAACACCATATATTTT. This encodes CASSSNLGSWAGNTIYF.

This clonotype came up a few times. V usage is TRBV27 and J usage is TRBJ2-3, with TRBD2 matching over 9 bases. The V and J ends lost 3 bases and 4 bases, in that order; junction bases with no gene match: 11. Germline-derived CDR1 and CDR2 are MNHEY and SMNVEV (reference sequence). The CDR3 has 17 amino acids. The chain's CDR3 is CASSFRLGGRVADTQYF. DNA for the CDR3: TGTGCCAGCAGTTTCCGTCTGGGCGGGAGGGTAGCAGATACGCAGTATTTT.

The chain recombines TRBV20-1 with TRBJ2-7, with 12 nucleotides matching TRBD2. V lost 3 bases and J lost 2; bases outside the gene matches: 5. This CDR3 has 15 residues. The germline V gene has CDR1 DFQATT and CDR2 SNEGSKA (reference sequence). This chain's CDR3 is CSASGASGRAYEQYF. The CDR3 nucleotides are TGCAGTGCTAGCGGGGCTAGCGGGAGGGCCTACGAGCAGTACTTC.

This clonotype was seen many times. This chain links TRBV5-5 with TRBJ1-1, with 9 positions matching TRBD1. Germline-derived CDR1 and CDR2 are SGHKS and YYEKEE (reference sequence). CDR3 length: 14 amino acids. V shed 6 bases and J 11 bases; nucleotides not matched to a gene: 14. CDR3 sequence (DNA): TGTGCCAGCACCCTACAGACCGGGACAGGGTTTGCTTTCTTT. It yields the protein CASTLQTGTGFAFF.

In its sample, this clonotype was seen a few times. CDR3 loop: CASSWVRPQHF. In nucleotides, the CDR3 is TGCGCCAGCAGTTGGGTGCGACCCCAGCATTTT. This rearrangement joins TRBV10-2 to TRBJ1-5, with D unclear. Germline V lookup: CDR1 WSHSY, CDR2 SAAADI. The CDR3 has 11 residues. V lost 5 bases and J 10 bases, leaving 9 bases between the germline ends.

The chain joins TRBV24-1 to TRBJ2-1, with TRBD1 identical over 7 bases. Germline CDR1 reads KGHDR; CDR2 reads SFDVKD. The CDR3 consists of 16 residues. The J segment lost 2 bases and the V segment lost 4 bases, leaving 7 bases of the junction unmatched. CDR3 amino acids: CATSDPTGDPYNEQFF. The DNA for the CDR3 is TGTGCCACCAGTGACCCTACAGGGGATCCCTACAATGAGCAGTTCTTC.

This clonotype was counted ten times or more. The chain carries TRBV7-2 and TRBJ2-5; TRBD1 matches 10 bases. V lost 5 bases to trimming and J lost 9 bases; unmatched junction nucleotides: 9. Germline V lookup: CDR1 SGHTA, CDR2 FQGNSA. This CDR3 has 14 residues. The CDR3 bases are TGTGCCAGCAGCCCCGGACAGGGGGGAGTGGCCCAGTACTTC. Translated: CASSPGQGGVAQYF. The full variable domain, in which reference TRBV7-2 and TRBJ2-5 provide the parts outside the CDR3, is GAGVSQSPSNKVTEKGKDVELRCDPISGHTALYWYRQSLGQGLEFLIYFQGNSAPDKSGLPSDRFSAERTGGSVSTLTIQRTQQEDSAVYLCASSPGQGGVAQYFGPGTRLLVL.

This chain connects TRBV6-1 to TRBJ1-6; D perhaps matches TRBD1 (6 bases). The CDR3 consists of 13 residues. V was clipped by 5 bases and J by 10 bases, with 12 bases between them. Per germline, CDR1 MNHNS and CDR2 SASEGT. This CDR3 reads CASSYPGGSPLHF. The CDR3 bases are TGTGCCAGCAGTTATCCCGGGGGCTCACCCCTCCACTTT.

The chain carries TRBV6-1 and TRBJ2-6; D perhaps matches TRBD2 (5 bases). Trimming removed 7 bases from V and 2 bases from J, with 15 bases in between. Per the germline V gene, CDR1 is MNHNS and CDR2 is SASEGT. CDR3 size: 16 residues. The CDR3 DNA is TGTGCCAGCACCCCGACCGTCGGGGCTGGGGCCAACGTCCTGACTTTC. It codes for CASTPTVGAGANVLTF.

The rearrangement links TRBV27 to TRBJ1-1; tentative D call: TRBD1 (6 bases). V lost 2 bases and J lost 0, with 10 bases in between. Germline V gene lookup returns CDR1 MNHEY and CDR2 SMNVEV (reference sequence). CDR3 length: 15 amino acids. CDR3 sequence: CASSLDRPLNTEAFF. The CDR3 region has the DNA TGTGCCAGCAGTTTAGACAGGCCTTTGAACACTGAAGCTTTCTTT.

V gene TRBV29-1 combines with J gene TRBJ2-1; D is perhaps TRBD2 (6 bases). The germline gives CDR1 SQVTM, CDR2 ANQGSEA. The CDR3 length is 14 residues. The V gene lost 3 bases and the J gene lost 0 bases, with 9 bases spanning the gap. The CDR3 nucleotides are TGCAGCGTTGATCGGGGGAGCTCCTACAATGAGCAGTTCTTC. Its protein product is CSVDRGSSYNEQFF.

The chain uses TRBV20-1 and TRBJ2-5, with 11 bases fitting TRBD1. The trim removed 4 bases at V and 1 base at J, leaving 8 bases unmatched. The CDR3 extends over 16 amino acids. In germline, CDR1 is DFQATT, CDR2 SNEGSKA (reference sequence). This chain's CDR3 is CSATNPGQGVQETQYF. The CDR3 DNA is TGCAGTGCTACCAATCCGGGACAGGGGGTCCAAGAGACCCAGTACTTC.

There are many counts of this clonotype. CDR3 nucleotides: TGTGCCAGCAGGGTCAAAGGGGAACCTTATGGCTACACCTTC. Protein sequence: CASRVKGEPYGYTF. V is TRBV2 and J is TRBJ1-2, with D possibly matching TRBD1 (5 bases). The V and J ends lost 6 bases and 5 bases respectively, with 16 bases between them. Per germline, CDR1 SNHLY and CDR2 FYNNEI. The CDR3 loop spans 14 amino acids.

The rearrangement joins TRBV12-3 or TRBV12-4 to TRBJ1-2; 9 bases are a match to TRBD1. CDR3 length equals 14 residues. Losses at the gene ends were 7 bases for V and 3 bases for J; bases not matched to a gene: 6. The CDR3 protein is CASKPDRGYYGYTF. CDR3 nucleotide sequence: TGTGCCAGCAAACCGGACAGGGGATACTATGGCTACACCTTC.

This clonotype was recorded many times. J is TRBJ2-4 and V is TRBV15; no clear D gene. Germline V gives CDR1 LNHNV, CDR2 YYDKDF (reference sequence). The CDR3 is 17 amino acids. Trimming stripped 0 bases from V and 0 bases from J, with 12 bases between. The CDR3 DNA reads TGTGCCACCAGCAGAGATGTTTCCGGAATAGCCAAAAACATTCAGTACTTC. This encodes CATSRDVSGIAKNIQYF.

In its sample, this clonotype was seen many times. The chain employs TRBV6-1 and TRBJ2-1; the match to TRBD1 covers 8 bases. The germline V gene encodes CDR1 MNHNS and CDR2 SASEGT. V shed 7 bases, J shed 9 bases, and the junction held 14 bases outside the gene matches. The CDR3 spans 15 residues. CDR3 in amino acids: CASNQQGGSQGEQFF. DNA of the CDR3: TGTGCCAGCAACCAACAGGGGGGAAGTCAGGGTGAGCAGTTCTTC.

This clonotype was counted ten times or more. The genes are TRBV5-1 and TRBJ2-1; 7 nucleotides agree with TRBD2. Germline CDR1 is SGHRS and CDR2 is YFSETQ. The CDR3 contains 15 residues. The V and J ends lost 2 bases and 2 bases, in that order; junction bases with no gene match: 4. The CDR3 nucleotides are TGCGCCAGCAGCTTAGCGGGACCGACCTACAATGAGCAGTTCTTC. Translating it yields CASSLAGPTYNEQFF.